Listed below are T cell receptor beta chains from one sample, sequenced in a study of T cells after yellow fever vaccination. One entry per CDR3 protein results from TCRdb running MiXCR on the 5' RACE reads. The sample includes 150,000 to 200,000 distinct CDR3 sequences, approximately 6.7% seen only once; the top ten take more than 2.5%. The sample was CD4+ T cells sorted from PBMCs, taken more than 4 days after the first yellow fever vaccination. All receptors come from a man between 18 and 35 years old who received the YFV17D yellow fever vaccine. Both conserved end residues are part of each CDR3. A D gene is named only where the DNA matches it firmly. For some rows the clone size is stated as once, few or many, or as a class when expanded; others skip it.

J | size | V | D | DNA | CDR3
TRBJ1-2 | many | TRBV19 | . | TGTGCCAGTAGTACCTCCGGGACACCTAATAACTATGGCTACACCTTC | CASSTSGTPNNYGYTF
TRBJ2-5 | . | TRBV5-1 | . | TGCGCCAGCAGCTCGGACAGTCGTGTGTACCAAGAGACCCAGTACTTC | CASSSDSRVYQETQYF
TRBJ1-5 | many | TRBV9 | . | TGTGCCAGCAGCGTGGCTGGAGGCAATCAGCCCCAGCATTTT | CASSVAGGNQPQHF
TRBJ2-3 | many | TRBV18 | . | TGTGCCAGCAGCCCCTCGCGGAGCACAGATACGCAGTATTTT | CASSPSRSTDTQYF
TRBJ2-3 | few | TRBV29-1 | TRBD2 | TGCAGCGCCCAGACTAGCGGGGGGGCCAATACGCAGTATTTT | CSAQTSGGANTQYF
TRBJ1-6 | many | TRBV5-4 | TRBD1 | TGTGCCAGCAGCTTCCGGGACAGTGGTTCACCCCTCCACTTT | CASSFRDSGSPLHF
TRBJ1-4 | few | TRBV18 | . | TGTGCCAGCTCACCGCGTACCGCAACTAATGAAAAACTGTTTTTT | CASSPRTATNEKLFF
TRBJ2-2 | few | TRBV5-4 | TRBD1 | TGTGCCAGCAGCTTAGAGGGGGCCATCGCGAACACCGGGGAGCTGTTTTTT | CASSLEGAIANTGELFF
TRBJ2-3 | many | TRBV6-2/TRBV6-3 | TRBD2 | TGTGCCAGCAGTTGGAGCGGGGAGGGGGATACGCAGTATTTT | CASSWSGEGDTQYF
TRBJ2-3 | few | TRBV5-8 | . | TGTGCCAGCAGCTTCTGGGGATCAGATACGCAGTATTTT | CASSFWGSDTQYF
TRBJ1-6 | few | TRBV11-2 | TRBD1 | TGTGCCACGGGACAGTCCTATAATTCACCCCTCCACTTT | CATGQSYNSPLHF
TRBJ2-4 | few | TRBV6-5 | TRBD2 | TGTGCCAGCAGTTCGGGGGGGTGGGCCAAAAACATTCAGTACTTC | CASSSGGWAKNIQYF
TRBJ2-5 | . | TRBV5-1 | TRBD1 | TGCGCCAGCAGCGCCGGGACAGCCGGAGGGACCCAGTACTTC | CASSAGTAGGTQYF
TRBJ1-3 | many | TRBV5-1 | . | TGCGCCAGCAGGTTCGGCAATCCGAGCTCTGGAAACACCATATATTTT | CASRFGNPSSGNTIYF
TRBJ2-3 | few | TRBV30 | TRBD1 | TGTGCCTGGAGTCCGGGACAGAACACAGATACGCAGTATTTT | CAWSPGQNTDTQYF
TRBJ2-3 | many | TRBV12-3/TRBV12-4 | TRBD2 | TGTGCCAGCAGTTCCGGGACTAGCGGGGGGACAGATACGCAGTATTTT | CASSSGTSGGTDTQYF
TRBJ1-1 | . | TRBV5-1 | . | TGCGCCAGCAGCCTCCGAGCCGGAGCTATGAACACTGAAGCTTTCTTT | CASSLRAGAMNTEAFF
TRBJ2-3 | many | TRBV12-3/TRBV12-4 | . | TGTGCCAGCAGCCCCCCAGGAACTCGGACAGATACGCAGTATTTT | CASSPPGTRTDTQYF
TRBJ2-3 | many | TRBV13 | TRBD2 | TGTGCCAGCAGCCCGCGGGGGGCCCTGGGTGGAGATACGCAGTATTTT | CASSPRGALGGDTQYF
TRBJ2-6 | many | TRBV25-1 | . | TGTGCCAGCAGTGAATCATATGACCGGACAGGGGCCAACGTCCTGACTTTC | CASSESYDRTGANVLTF
TRBJ1-2 | many | TRBV28 | TRBD1 | TGTGCCAGCAGTACCTGGACAGGGGGTGGCTACACCTTC | CASSTWTGGGYTF
TRBJ2-7 | few | TRBV5-4 | . | TGTGCCAGCAGCTTGGGGCGTCCGGCGGAACCTAGGGACGAGCAGTACTTC | CASSLGRPAEPRDEQYF
TRBJ1-1 | many | TRBV27 | . | TGTGCCAGCAGAGGCTCAGGTATCAGGAACACTGAAGCTTTCTTT | CASRGSGIRNTEAFF